A selection of T cell receptor beta chains follows, all from one sample in a study of T cells in Graves' hyperthyroidism and ophthalmopathy. TCRdb passed the multiplex PCR reads through MiXCR, listing each CDR3 protein once. The table records roughly 500,000 distinct CDR3 sequences, 40% to 50% of them present only once. The sequencing input was peripheral blood or thyroid tissue (not recorded which). The origin of the receptors is an adult woman with Graves' disease, either hyperthyroidism or ophthalmopathy (not recorded which). The CDR3 runs from the conserved cysteine through the conserved F or W. Each record gives: J gene, V gene, clone size, D gene, CDR3 protein, CDR3 DNA. D genes are given only for firm matches. The size entry is marked missing in some rows and otherwise reads once, few, many or a size class.

j_call: TRBJ2-2; v_call: TRBV14; clone_size: -; d_call: TRBD2; cdr3_aa: CASSQASSGRSGTTGELFF; cdr3_nt: TGTGCCAGCAGCCAAGCCTCTAGCGGGAGGTCGGGGACCACCGGGGAGCTGTTTTTT
j_call: TRBJ2-5; v_call: TRBV4-2; clone_size: many; d_call: -; cdr3_aa: CASSQVTGEETQYF; cdr3_nt: TGTGCCAGCAGCCAAGTAACGGGAGAAGAGACCCAGTACTTC
j_call: TRBJ1-5; v_call: TRBV19; clone_size: -; d_call: -; cdr3_aa: CASTANNQPQHF; cdr3_nt: TGTGCCAGTACCGCCAACAATCAGCCCCAGCATTTT
j_call: TRBJ1-2; v_call: TRBV10-3; clone_size: many; d_call: TRBD1; cdr3_aa: CAISESGTGYGYTF; cdr3_nt: TGTGCCATCAGTGAGTCCGGGACAGGGTATGGCTACACCTTC
j_call: TRBJ1-1; v_call: TRBV11-2; clone_size: many; d_call: TRBD1; cdr3_aa: CASSTEGKGAEAFF; cdr3_nt: TGTGCCAGCAGCACCGAGGGGAAGGGGGCGGAAGCTTTCTTT
j_call: TRBJ1-6; v_call: TRBV2; clone_size: -; d_call: -; cdr3_aa: CASRMTAVVVRGSPLHF; cdr3_nt: TGTGCCAGCAGAATGACAGCTGTTGTAGTACGTGGTTCACCCCTCCACTTT
j_call: TRBJ2-2; v_call: TRBV7-9; clone_size: -; d_call: TRBD1; cdr3_aa: CASSTRTGPRTGELFF; cdr3_nt: TGTGCCAGCAGCACCCGGACAGGGCCTCGCACCGGGGAGCTGTTTTTT
j_call: TRBJ2-6; v_call: TRBV7-2; clone_size: -; d_call: -; cdr3_aa: CASSQDPGAGSYVLTF; cdr3_nt: TGTGCCAGCAGCCAAGATCCGGGAGCGGGCTCCTACGTCCTGACTTTC
j_call: TRBJ2-5; v_call: TRBV7-9; clone_size: -; d_call: -; cdr3_aa: CASSRGQLATQYF; cdr3_nt: TGTGCCAGCAGCCGAGGACAGCTTGCGACCCAGTACTTC
j_call: TRBJ1-2; v_call: TRBV29-1; clone_size: -; d_call: TRBD1; cdr3_aa: CSVSTGTADDGYTF; cdr3_nt: TGCAGCGTCAGCACCGGGACAGCGGACGATGGCTACACCTTC
j_call: TRBJ1-6; v_call: TRBV20-1; clone_size: -; d_call: -; cdr3_aa: CSARDGEARINNSPLHF; cdr3_nt: TGCAGTGCTAGAGATGGAGAGGCCCGAATCAATAATTCACCCCTCCACTTT
j_call: TRBJ1-1; v_call: TRBV27; clone_size: few; d_call: -; cdr3_aa: CASSLSRGRTEAFF; cdr3_nt: TGTGCCAGCAGTTTATCCCGGGGACGGACTGAAGCTTTCTTT
j_call: TRBJ1-1; v_call: TRBV7-2; clone_size: few; d_call: -; cdr3_aa: CASSRPRNTEAFF; cdr3_nt: TGTGCCAGCAGTAGACCGAGGAACACTGAAGCTTTCTTT